A selection of T cell receptor beta chains follows, all from one sample in a study of T cells in localized non-small cell lung cancer. This table comes from immunoSEQ multiplex PCR, and its TCRdb copy is limited to in-frame clones, with some not included. Altogether some 35,000 clones are present, around nine tenths being singletons, with the ten largest covering roughly 6.9%. The sample here was peripheral blood, taken before any cancer treatment. Receptor source: a female donor over 55 with stage I lung adenocarcinoma. CDR3s include the opening cysteine and the closing phenylalanine or tryptophan. The order of the fields is J gene, D gene, V gene, CDR3 length, clone size, CDR3 DNA, CDR3 protein. D genes are given only for firm matches. Not every row has a clone size; where given, it reads once, few, many or a size class.

TRBJ2-5 . TRBV18 11 . TGTGCCAGCTCACCGGGATGGACCCAGTACTTC CASSPGWTQYF
TRBJ2-5 . TRBV5-1 13 once TGCGCCAGCAGCGGGGGGCCAGGGGAGACCCAGTACTTC CASSGGPGETQYF
TRBJ2-5 TRBD1 TRBV18 15 . TGTGCCAGCTCATCGGGACAGGGCCGAGGGGAGACCCAGTACTTC CASSSGQGRGETQYF
TRBJ1-5 . TRBV5-6 15 . TGTGCCAGCAGCTACGGACTGGGATTCACACAGCCCCAGCATTTT CASSYGLGFTQPQHF
TRBJ1-1 . TRBV19 14 . TGTGCCAGTAGTGTAACAGGGCTGAACACTGAAGCTTTCTTT CASSVTGLNTEAFF
TRBJ1-2 TRBD1 TRBV6-5 15 . TGTGCCAGCAGTTACCGTGGACAGGGGAACTATGGCTACACCTTC CASSYRGQGNYGYTF
TRBJ2-7 . TRBV6-5 15 . TGTGCCAGCACCCTCGCGGTTGGGGGGTCCTACGAGCAGTACTTC CASTLAVGGSYEQYF
TRBJ2-6 . TRBV6-5 15 . TGTGCCAGCGGTAAACGGAGCTCTGGGGCCAACGTCCTGACTTTC CASGKRSSGANVLTF
TRBJ2-1 . TRBV6-6 12 . TGTGCCAGCAGTTACTCGGGTGGGGAGCAGTTCTTC CASSYSGGEQFF
TRBJ1-2 . TRBV7-2 15 few TGTGCCAGCAGCTTGGTCCCGGACAGCAACTATGGCTACACCTTC CASSLVPDSNYGYTF
TRBJ2-1 . TRBV19 13 . TGTGCCAGTAGCCTCGACAGGAACAATGAGCAGTTCTTC CASSLDRNNEQFF
TRBJ2-3 TRBD2 TRBV4-1 17 . TGCGCCAGCAGCCAAGGTAGCGGGGGGGAATTCACAGATACGCAGTATTTT CASSQGSGGEFTDTQYF
TRBJ1-5 . TRBV6-1 16 . TGTGCCAGCAGTGATTTGACTCCTTTCAGGGCCCAGCCCCAGCATTTT CASSDLTPFRAQPQHF
TRBJ2-1 TRBD2 TRBV28 15 . TGTGCCAGCAGTTACCCGGGAGGCTCCTACAATGAGCAGTTCTTC CASSYPGGSYNEQFF
TRBJ1-1 . TRBV2 16 . TGTGCCAGCATCCCTATTGACCCCACCGTGAACACTGAAGCTTTCTTT CASIPIDPTVNTEAFF
TRBJ2-2 TRBD1 TRBV27 14 few TGTGCCAGCAGTCGGGGACAGGGGACCGGGGAGCTGTTTTTT CASSRGQGTGELFF
TRBJ2-7 TRBD2 TRBV7-7 14 . TGTGCTAGCAGCTTGAGGGGACTAGCGGGCGAGCAGTACTTC CASSLRGLAGEQYF
TRBJ1-4 . TRBV11-2 14 . TGTGCCAGCACCCAATATGGAACTAATGAAAAACTGTTTTTT CASTQYGTNEKLFF
TRBJ1-2 . TRBV4-1 15 . TGCGCCAGCAGCCAAGGGCACGGGGGTGGCTATGGCTACACCTTC CASSQGHGGGYGYTF
TRBJ2-2 . TRBV18 15 . TGTGCCAGCTCACCAAGGACAGTAAACACCGGGGAGCTGTTTTTT CASSPRTVNTGELFF
TRBJ1-2 . TRBV7-2 16 . TGTGCCAGCAGCCCCGGGGGTGGGGGGACGATTTCTGGCTACACCTTC CASSPGGGGTISGYTF
TRBJ1-4 . TRBV2 18 . TGTGCCAGCAGGCTCGACAAATTCGGGACCCCTAGTAATGAAAAACTGTTTTTT CASRLDKFGTPSNEKLFF
TRBJ1-2 . TRBV19 13 . TGTGCCAGTACACTAAGTGGTAACTATGGCTACACCTTC CASTLSGNYGYTF
TRBJ1-6 . TRBV5-1 13 . TGCGCCAGCAGCTCAGGTGTAAATTCACCCCTCCACTTT CASSSGVNSPLHF
TRBJ2-5 TRBD2 TRBV6-1 14 . TGTGCCAGCAGTGAAGGGACTAGCTTCCAGACCCAGTACTTC CASSEGTSFQTQYF
TRBJ2-5 TRBD1 TRBV7-3 19 . TGTGCCAGCAGCCCCGATCCCCGCGTAAACAGGGGGCGCGGGGAGACCCAGTACTTC CASSPDPRVNRGRGETQYF
TRBJ2-3 TRBD1 TRBV6-5 15 . TGTGCCAGCAGTTACTTTCGGGACAGGGCAGATACGCAGTATTTT CASSYFRDRADTQYF
TRBJ2-5 TRBD1 TRBV9 16 . TGTGCCAGCAGCGTATTGGGACAGGGGAGTCAAGAGACCCAGTACTTC CASSVLGQGSQETQYF
TRBJ1-1 . TRBV7-9 16 . TGTGCCAGCAGCGACCGCAGCGACTTAATGAACACTGAAGCTTTCTTT CASSDRSDLMNTEAFF
TRBJ2-1 TRBD1 TRBV25-1 16 . TGTGCCAGCGAGCAATGGGGACAGCTTGAGGGGGAGGAGCAGTTCTTC CASEQWGQLEGEEQFF
TRBJ2-2 TRBD2 TRBV2 15 . TGTGCCAGCAACTTAGCGGGGGGGCAGACCGGGGAGCTGTTTTTT CASNLAGGQTGELFF
TRBJ2-3 . TRBV5-1 11 once TGCGCCAGCAGCTTGTCAGATACGCAGTATTTT CASSLSDTQYF
TRBJ1-1 . TRBV19 17 . TGTGCCAGTAGTAAGAAGTTGGGGTTCACATCCGACACTGAAGCTTTCTTT CASSKKLGFTSDTEAFF
TRBJ1-5 . TRBV4-1 15 . TGCGCCAGCAGCCAAGATAAGGGTAGCGGTCAGCCCCAGCATTTT CASSQDKGSGQPQHF
TRBJ2-1 TRBD2 TRBV11-2 14 . TGTGCCAGCAGCTTTTCCCTGGGCGGGGGTGAGCAGTTCTTC CASSFSLGGGEQFF
TRBJ2-3 . TRBV29-1 15 . TGCAGCGTTGAAGATCCCAGGGGCGGCCCAGATACGCAGTATTTT CSVEDPRGGPDTQYF
TRBJ1-2 . TRBV19 15 . TGTGCCAGTAGTTCCCCATTGGGGGCCTATGGGGGCTACACCTTC CASSSPLGAYGGYTF
TRBJ2-2 . TRBV19 15 . TGTGCCAGTAGTATATCTCTCTCTTGGGCCGGGGAGCTGTTTTTT CASSISLSWAGELFF
TRBJ2-7 . TRBV6-6 13 . TGTGCCAGCAGTGGCTCAAGGTACTACGAGCAGTACTTC CASSGSRYYEQYF
TRBJ2-1 . TRBV11-2 14 . TGTGCCAGCAGCCGTGATCTCCCCTACAATGAGCAGTTCTTC CASSRDLPYNEQFF
TRBJ2-2 TRBD2 TRBV5-4 15 . TGTGCCAGCAGCCAAGGACTAGTTGAAACCGGGGAGCTGTTTTTT CASSQGLVETGELFF
TRBJ2-7 TRBD1 TRBV28 12 . TGTGCCAGCAGTTTACGCAGGGGGTTCGCGTACTTC CASSLRRGFAYF
TRBJ1-5 TRBD1 TRBV7-2 18 . TGTGCCAGCAGCTCGTTGGCCCCCGTTGGACAGGGTTATGAGCCCCAGCATTTT CASSSLAPVGQGYEPQHF
TRBJ1-4 . TRBV5-4 13 . TGTGCCAGCAGCTTAAGGACTAATGAAAAACTGTTTTTT CASSLRTNEKLFF
TRBJ2-3 . TRBV27 15 once TGTGCCAGCAGTTTAGGGGACCCTCGCACAGATACGCAGTATTTT CASSLGDPRTDTQYF
TRBJ2-5 . TRBV14 14 . TGTGCCAGCAGCCCCCGTATCTCGGGTGAGACCCAGTACTTC CASSPRISGETQYF
TRBJ1-2 . TRBV4-1 13 few TGCGCCAGCAGCCAAGAGAGGGGCTATGGCTACACCTTC CASSQERGYGYTF
TRBJ2-3 . TRBV27 16 . TGTGCCAGCAGTTTCATCCGGGGGCGGGTTACAGATACGCAGTATTTT CASSFIRGRVTDTQYF
TRBJ1-2 . TRBV6-5 12 . TGTGCCAGCACCCCGGGCGGGGGTGGCTACACCTTC CASTPGGGGYTF
TRBJ1-1 TRBD1 TRBV27 15 . TGTGCCAGCAGTTCCCGGACAGGGGCGAACACTGAAGCTTTCTTT CASSSRTGANTEAFF
TRBJ2-1 TRBD2 TRBV11-2 15 . TGTGCCAGCAGCTTAGATCTAGCGGGTTACAATGAGCAGTTCTTC CASSLDLAGYNEQFF
TRBJ2-7 . TRBV5-1 15 . TGCGCCAGCAGAAAAACAATAGGGGGTGGCTACGAGCAGTACTTC CASRKTIGGGYEQYF